This T cell receptor beta chain was captured by sequencing in a study of OX40 agonist ivuxolimab in advanced cancers. A note on the overall study: Ivuxolimab was a fully human IgG2 agonistic monoclonal antibody targeting the costimulatory receptor OX40 (CD134). Intravenous ivuxolimab was administered to patients every 2 weeks at six dose levels: 0.01, 0.1, 0.3, 1.5, 3 and 10 mg/kg. Of the roughly 50 dose-escalation patients, hepatocellular carcinoma was present in about 20, melanoma in roughly 15, renal cell carcinoma in 9 and head and neck cancer in 9. In the dose-escalation cohort, roughly 80% of patients were male, and the mean age was approximately 60 years, with a range of about 20 to 90. Prior anti-PD-1, anti-PD-L1 or anti-CTLA-4 therapy was permitted, and about two fifths of dose-escalation patients had received checkpoint inhibitors. Partial responses occurred in three dose-escalation patients: two with cutaneous melanoma and one with hepatocellular carcinoma. The purpose of peripheral TCRbeta sequencing was to test whether ivuxolimab changed TCR sequence diversity and led to clonal T-cell expansion. The paper covers the monotherapy dose-escalation part of the phase I ivuxolimab trial, which included N ≈ 50 patients.

The investigation overall reported the following: Low levels of normalized T-cell clonal expansion were also seen in some patients who did not respond. Which antigens the clonally expanded peripheral T cells were specific for was not determined. After ivuxolimab, expanded clones were on average more numerous among CD8+ T cells than among CD4+ T cells. At doses of 0.1 to 3.0 mg/kg, clonal expansion of both CD4+ and CD8+ blood T cells was observed from baseline to week 6. In the 0.1-3.0 mg/kg groups, partial responders were among the patients with the lowest normalized peripheral clonal expansion, particularly in CD8+ T cells.

Patients with a history of autoimmune disease or receiving systemic immunosuppression were excluded from the trial. Peripheral blood for TCR sequencing was collected from all dose cohorts at baseline, on cycle 4 day 1, and on cycle 7 day 1. Samples were obtained from an open-label, multicenter, first-in-human phase I dose-escalation trial of ivuxolimab. Adults with locally advanced or metastatic head and neck squamous cell, hepatocellular, melanoma or renal cell carcinoma were enrolled in the trial. Before TCR sequencing, CD4+ and CD8+ T cells were separately sorted from peripheral blood. This clone was detected only a few times. Its antigen specificity is not known. Base qualities were left out, and no much larger clone turns up one base away. Sequences SNHLY (CDR1) and FYNNEI (CDR2) are obtained from the germline V gene. The CDR3 spans 14 residues, from the cysteine through the phenylalanine. Of the read, only the CDR3 DNA is kept; its 42 bases are in frame from base 1. V and J are trimmed by 6 bases and 7 bases, and the gene matches miss 3 bases of the junction.

Genomic DNA was isolated from the sorted cells so that the TCRbeta CDR3 region could be sequenced. The immunoSEQ Assay was used to sequence the TCRbeta CDR3 regions. TCRdb re-hosts the immuneACCESS table, in-frame sequences only. Its copies lack some clones; in the studies checked, an unresolved V gene accounts for under half of them, and the cause for the rest is not known. For this sample the table gives over 55,000 clones, of which approximately 80% were detected only once. The top ten constitute 7% to 9.5% of the sample. This receptor was obtained from an adult with an advanced solid tumor such as melanoma, head and neck, liver or kidney cancer. The chain is made from TRBV2 and TRBJ2-3, and TRBD2 aligns with 14 junction nucleotides. The starting material was CD4+ or CD8+ T cells sorted from blood, obtained in a trial of the OX40 agonist ivuxolimab. CDR3 sequence: CASRGTSGSNTQYF. The DNA is TGTGCCAGCAGAGGGACTAGCGGGAGTAATACGCAGTATTTT.